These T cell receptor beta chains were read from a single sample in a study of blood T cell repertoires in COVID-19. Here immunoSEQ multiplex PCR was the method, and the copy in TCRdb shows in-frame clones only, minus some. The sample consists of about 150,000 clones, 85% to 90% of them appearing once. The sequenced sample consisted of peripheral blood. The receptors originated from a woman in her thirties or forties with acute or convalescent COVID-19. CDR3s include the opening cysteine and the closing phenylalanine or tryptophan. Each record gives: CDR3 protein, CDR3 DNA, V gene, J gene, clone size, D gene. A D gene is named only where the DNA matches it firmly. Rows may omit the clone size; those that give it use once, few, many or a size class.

CDR3aa: CASSSGLAIYNEQFF
CDR3nt: TGCGCCAGCAGCTCAGGACTAGCCATCTACAATGAGCAGTTCTTC
v_gene: TRBV4-1
j_gene: TRBJ2-1
abundance: -
d_gene: TRBD2

CDR3aa: CATSRGEKMYGNQPQHF
CDR3nt: TGTGCCACCAGCCGCGGGGAAAAAATGTACGGCAATCAGCCCCAGCATTTT
v_gene: TRBV19
j_gene: TRBJ1-5
abundance: -
d_gene: -

CDR3aa: CASSYGGSGQPQHF
CDR3nt: TGTGCCAGCAGTTACGGGGGCTCGGGGCAGCCCCAGCATTTT
v_gene: TRBV6-5
j_gene: TRBJ1-5
abundance: once
d_gene: -

CDR3aa: CASSPPGQGTPGANVLTF
CDR3nt: TGTGCCAGCTCACCACCGGGACAGGGTACCCCTGGGGCCAACGTCCTGACTTTC
v_gene: TRBV18
j_gene: TRBJ2-6
abundance: -
d_gene: TRBD1

CDR3aa: CASSITGGTYNEQFF
CDR3nt: TGTGCCAGTAGTATTACCGGGGGTACCTACAATGAGCAGTTCTTC
v_gene: TRBV19
j_gene: TRBJ2-1
abundance: -
d_gene: -

CDR3aa: CASSPGVVETQYF
CDR3nt: TGTGCCAGCAGTCCCGGGGTGGTGGAGACCCAGTACTTC
v_gene: TRBV12-3/TRBV12-4
j_gene: TRBJ2-5
abundance: -
d_gene: -

CDR3aa: CASSLGPGQGGNYGYTF
CDR3nt: TGTGCCAGCAGCCTGGGCCCCGGACAGGGAGGCAACTATGGCTACACCTTC
v_gene: TRBV7-3
j_gene: TRBJ1-2
abundance: -
d_gene: TRBD1

CDR3aa: CASSLFGSGGLINPDTQYF
CDR3nt: TGTGCCAGCAGCTTGTTCGGTAGCGGGGGCCTTATTAATCCAGATACGCAGTATTTT
v_gene: TRBV5-4
j_gene: TRBJ2-3
abundance: -
d_gene: TRBD2

CDR3aa: CASSQTSGMSKGTGEQFF
CDR3nt: TGTGCCAGCAGCCAGACTAGCGGGATGTCTAAGGGTACCGGTGAGCAGTTCTTC
v_gene: TRBV5-6
j_gene: TRBJ2-1
abundance: -
d_gene: TRBD2

CDR3aa: CASSLYDSRFDEQYF
CDR3nt: TGTGCCAGCAGTTTATATGACTCTCGGTTCGACGAGCAGTACTTC
v_gene: TRBV27
j_gene: TRBJ2-7
abundance: few
d_gene: -

CDR3aa: CASSSPLTGRASYNEQFF
CDR3nt: TGCGCCAGCAGCTCTCCTTTAACGGGGAGGGCCTCGTACAATGAGCAGTTCTTC
v_gene: TRBV5-1
j_gene: TRBJ2-1
abundance: -
d_gene: TRBD2

CDR3aa: CASMRTPQQPNYGYTF
CDR3nt: TGTGCCAGCATGCGGACACCCCAACAACCTAACTATGGCTACACCTTC
v_gene: TRBV21-1
j_gene: TRBJ1-2
abundance: -
d_gene: -

CDR3aa: CASRVTGALNTEAFF
CDR3nt: TGTGCCAGCCGCGTGACAGGGGCCTTGAACACTGAAGCTTTCTTT
v_gene: TRBV6-5
j_gene: TRBJ1-1
abundance: -
d_gene: TRBD1

CDR3aa: CASSFGTGGNQPQHF
CDR3nt: TGCGCCAGCAGCTTCGGGACAGGGGGCAATCAGCCCCAGCATTTT
v_gene: TRBV5-1
j_gene: TRBJ1-5
abundance: -
d_gene: TRBD1

CDR3aa: CASSQGDFFEQFF
CDR3nt: TGCGCCAGCAGCCAAGGGGACTTCTTCGAGCAGTTCTTC
v_gene: TRBV4-1
j_gene: TRBJ2-1
abundance: -
d_gene: -

CDR3aa: CAWARGRTSNEKLFF
CDR3nt: TGTGCCTGGGCCCGAGGGAGGACAAGTAATGAAAAACTGTTTTTT
v_gene: TRBV30
j_gene: TRBJ1-4
abundance: -
d_gene: -

CDR3aa: CASSLENRRNTEAFF
CDR3nt: TGTGCCAGCAGCTTGGAAAACAGGAGGAACACTGAAGCTTTCTTT
v_gene: TRBV5-4
j_gene: TRBJ1-1
abundance: -
d_gene: -

CDR3aa: CASKVSWAGHGYTF
CDR3nt: TGTGCCAGCAAGGTCTCATGGGCAGGGCATGGCTACACCTTC
v_gene: TRBV2
j_gene: TRBJ1-2
abundance: -
d_gene: -

CDR3aa: CASSKGTVQETQYF
CDR3nt: TGTGCCAGCAGCAAAGGGACAGTCCAAGAGACCCAGTACTTC
v_gene: TRBV21-1
j_gene: TRBJ2-5
abundance: -
d_gene: -

CDR3aa: CASSQELVEGDTQYF
CDR3nt: TGTGCCAGCAGCCAAGAACTAGTTGAGGGAGATACGCAGTATTTT
v_gene: TRBV3-1/TRBV3-2
j_gene: TRBJ2-3
abundance: once
d_gene: -

CDR3aa: CASSLTTDGYYGYTF
CDR3nt: TGCGCCAGCAGCTTGACGACAGACGGATATTATGGCTACACCTTC
v_gene: TRBV5-1
j_gene: TRBJ1-2
abundance: -
d_gene: -

CDR3aa: CASSWDYGDEQFF
CDR3nt: TGTGCCAGCAGCTGGGACTATGGCGATGAGCAGTTCTTC
v_gene: TRBV5-5
j_gene: TRBJ2-1
abundance: -
d_gene: TRBD2

CDR3aa: CASSQGQGPYNEQFF
CDR3nt: TGCGCCAGCAGCCAAGGACAGGGTCCCTACAATGAGCAGTTCTTC
v_gene: TRBV5-1
j_gene: TRBJ2-1
abundance: -
d_gene: TRBD1

CDR3aa: CASSLLPGLAGGNEQFF
CDR3nt: TGCGCCAGCAGCTTGTTACCGGGACTAGCGGGAGGGAATGAGCAGTTCTTC
v_gene: TRBV5-1
j_gene: TRBJ2-1
abundance: -
d_gene: TRBD2

CDR3aa: CASSLVTSSSYSYNEQFF
CDR3nt: TGTGCCAGCAGCTTAGTAACTAGCAGCTCTTACTCCTACAATGAGCAGTTCTTC
v_gene: TRBV7-8
j_gene: TRBJ2-1
abundance: -
d_gene: -

CDR3aa: CASSLFSDQPQHF
CDR3nt: TGTGCCAGCAGCTTATTTTCTGATCAGCCCCAGCATTTT
v_gene: TRBV11-2
j_gene: TRBJ1-5
abundance: -
d_gene: -

CDR3aa: CASSLDGGSYNSPLHF
CDR3nt: TGTGCCAGCAGCTTGGACGGGGGGTCCTATAATTCACCCCTCCACTTT
v_gene: TRBV5-5
j_gene: TRBJ1-6
abundance: once
d_gene: -

CDR3aa: CASSLAGSNSPLHF
CDR3nt: TGTGCCAGCAGCTTGGCAGGGTCCAATTCACCCCTCCACTTT
v_gene: TRBV11-3
j_gene: TRBJ1-6
abundance: -
d_gene: -

CDR3aa: CASSTGRGPGNTIYF
CDR3nt: TGTGCCAGCAGCACAGGCAGGGGGCCTGGAAACACCATATATTTT
v_gene: TRBV6-5
j_gene: TRBJ1-3
abundance: -
d_gene: TRBD1

CDR3aa: CRRGAGEKLFF
CDR3nt: TGCCGGCGGGGGGCGGGTGAAAAACTGTTTTTT
v_gene: TRBV20-1
j_gene: TRBJ1-4
abundance: -
d_gene: -

CDR3aa: CASRPPPEEKLFF
CDR3nt: TGTGCCAGCAGGCCCCCCCCTGAGGAAAAACTGTTTTTT
v_gene: TRBV7-9
j_gene: TRBJ1-4
abundance: -
d_gene: -

CDR3aa: CAWSKRGGSTDTQYF
CDR3nt: TGTGCCTGGAGTAAACGGGGAGGTAGCACAGATACGCAGTATTTT
v_gene: TRBV30
j_gene: TRBJ2-3
abundance: -
d_gene: -

CDR3aa: CASSQAGLAIETQYF
CDR3nt: TGTGCCAGCAGTCAGGCGGGACTAGCGATAGAGACCCAGTACTTC
v_gene: TRBV7-2
j_gene: TRBJ2-5
abundance: -
d_gene: TRBD2

CDR3aa: CASSTYPGDNNRGALHF
CDR3nt: TGTGCCAGTAGTACCTACCCAGGGGACAACAACAGGGGGGCCCTCCACTTT
v_gene: TRBV19
j_gene: TRBJ1-6
abundance: -
d_gene: TRBD1

CDR3aa: CASSLGQGTNYGYTF
CDR3nt: TGTGCCAGCTCACTCGGACAGGGGACTAACTATGGCTACACCTTC
v_gene: TRBV18
j_gene: TRBJ1-2
abundance: -
d_gene: TRBD1

CDR3aa: CASSPQLAGLSGELFF
CDR3nt: TGTGCCAGCAGTCCACAACTAGCGGGGCTGTCCGGGGAGCTGTTTTTT
v_gene: TRBV27
j_gene: TRBJ2-2
abundance: -
d_gene: TRBD2

CDR3aa: CASSDRGTSGGALNEQFF
CDR3nt: TGTGCCAGCAGCGACCGAGGGACTAGCGGGGGGGCGCTCAATGAGCAGTTCTTC
v_gene: TRBV9
j_gene: TRBJ2-1
abundance: -
d_gene: TRBD2

CDR3aa: CARPGWGSPLHF
CDR3nt: TGCGCCAGGCCAGGTTGGGGCTCACCCCTCCACTTT
v_gene: TRBV4-1
j_gene: TRBJ1-6
abundance: -
d_gene: -

CDR3aa: CASSIEAGQGAEAFF
CDR3nt: TGTGCCAGTAGTATAGAGGCGGGGCAGGGGGCTGAAGCTTTCTTT
v_gene: TRBV19
j_gene: TRBJ1-1
abundance: many
d_gene: TRBD1

CDR3aa: CASSIDQDNWTEAFF
CDR3nt: TGTGCCAGTAGTATAGATCAGGACAATTGGACTGAAGCTTTCTTT
v_gene: TRBV19
j_gene: TRBJ1-1
abundance: -
d_gene: -

CDR3aa: CASSLGTSGTETQYF
CDR3nt: TGTGCCAGCAGCTTAGGGACTAGCGGGACAGAGACCCAGTACTTC
v_gene: TRBV7-8
j_gene: TRBJ2-5
abundance: -
d_gene: TRBD2

CDR3aa: CASTEVGGRGTQYF
CDR3nt: TGTGCCAGCACCGAAGTGGGGGGGCGCGGGACCCAGTACTTC
v_gene: TRBV7-9
j_gene: TRBJ2-5
abundance: once
d_gene: -

CDR3aa: CASKRTGAYEQYF
CDR3nt: TGTGCCAGTAAAAGGACAGGAGCCTACGAGCAGTACTTC
v_gene: TRBV11-2
j_gene: TRBJ2-7
abundance: once
d_gene: TRBD1

CDR3aa: CASSISGANVLTF
CDR3nt: TGTGCCAGTAGTATCTCCGGGGCCAACGTCCTGACTTTC
v_gene: TRBV19
j_gene: TRBJ2-6
abundance: -
d_gene: -

CDR3aa: CASSLLEMNYEQYF
CDR3nt: TGCGCCAGCAGCTTGTTGGAGATGAACTACGAGCAGTACTTC
v_gene: TRBV5-1
j_gene: TRBJ2-7
abundance: -
d_gene: -

CDR3aa: CASSPSETQYF
CDR3nt: TGTGCCAGCTCACCATCGGAGACCCAGTACTTC
v_gene: TRBV18
j_gene: TRBJ2-5
abundance: -
d_gene: -

CDR3aa: CASSKTGLPTYEQYF
CDR3nt: TGTGCCAGCAGCAAGACAGGCCTTCCTACCTACGAGCAGTACTTC
v_gene: TRBV25-1
j_gene: TRBJ2-7
abundance: few
d_gene: -